A single sample is the source of the 14 T cell receptor beta chains below, sequenced in a study of T cell repertoires in cytomegalovirus infection. TCRdb re-called the reads with MiXCR, one entry per CDR3 protein. Of roughly 640,000 distinct CDR3 sequences listed, approximately 25% are singletons. The sample consisted of CD8+ T cells from PBMCs. The receptors were sampled from a human donor in good health (CMV status not recorded). Some clones in this sample may be carry-over from other donors' samples.

This clonotype was detected only a few times. V is TRBV2 and J is TRBJ2-1; D is tentatively TRBD1 or TRBD2 (5 bases each). This CDR3 has 12 amino acids. V was pared by 8 bases and J by 7 bases, with 12 bases between. Per germline, CDR1 SNHLY and CDR2 FYNNEI. The CDR3 loop reads CASAGGFNEQFF. The CDR3 DNA follows: TGTGCCAGCGCTGGGGGTTTTAATGAGCAGTTCTTC.

This chain connects TRBV20-1 to TRBJ2-7, with 12 bases aligning to TRBD1. This CDR3 comprises 15 residues. Germline loops: CDR1 DFQATT, CDR2 SNEGSKA (reference sequence). Trimming cost V 2 bases and J 4 bases; bases outside gene matches: 6. CDR3 bases: TGCAGTGCTAGAAGGGACAGGGGGCGTAGGTACGAGCAGTACTTC. The encoded protein is CSARRDRGRRYEQYF.

The DNA of the CDR3 is TGTGCCACCAGCAGAGATTACCAGGGGGCGATGAGCAATCAGCCCCAGCATTTT. Translation: CATSRDYQGAMSNQPQHF. V gene TRBV15 combines with J gene TRBJ1-5; 8 bases match TRBD1. The CDR3 runs to 18 residues. J was trimmed by 1 base and V by 0 bases; bases with no gene match: 8. Germline lookup yields CDR1 LNHNV and CDR2 YYDKDF (reference sequence).

This clonotype appeared many times. The chain is built from TRBV6-6 and TRBJ2-1; the D gene is possibly TRBD1 (6 bases). The CDR3 runs to 12 residues. From germline, CDR1 is MNHNY and CDR2 SVGAGI (reference sequence). Trimming left V 7 bases short and J 5 bases short, with 9 bases between. For the CDR3, the DNA is TGTGCCAGCAAAAACAGGGACAATGAGCAGTTCTTC. Its translation: CASKNRDNEQFF.

The rearrangement links TRBV6-1 to TRBJ1-1, with D unresolved. Trimming shortened V by 5 bases and J by 1 base, and 11 bases separated the two germline ends. CDR1 and CDR2 (germline): MNHNS, SASEGT. The CDR3 sequence is 14 residues long. The DNA of the CDR3 is TGTGCCAGCAGTTACCGTGCCGGGAACACTGAAGCTTTCTTT. Translating gives CASSYRAGNTEAFF.

At least ten counts were recorded for this clonotype. This chain links TRBV7-8 with TRBJ1-2, with unresolved D. This CDR3 comprises 17 residues. Trimming removed 1 base from V and 1 base from J, with 16 bases in between. Germline V lookup: CDR1 SGHVS, CDR2 FQNEAQ. The CDR3 DNA reads TGTGCCAGCAGCTTAGGACCAGCTATTAACGTTAACTATGGCTACACCTTC. Translating it yields CASSLGPAINVNYGYTF.

Details on this clonotype: Possible read error: a much larger clone is one base away. This chain links TRBV12-3 or TRBV12-4 with TRBJ1-5, with D tentatively TRBD1 (6 bases). V was pared by 8 bases and J by 5 bases, with 13 bases between. The CDR3 totals 13 residues. The CDR3 sequence: CASCPDSYQPQHF. CDR3 sequence (DNA): TGTGCCAGCTGCCCGGACAGTTATCAGCCCCAGCATTTT.

The V gene is TRBV6-5, the J gene TRBJ2-1; D gene unclear. This CDR3 is 15 amino acids long. V shed 1 base and J shed 3 bases, with 10 bases lying between them. The germline gives CDR1 MNHEY, CDR2 SVGAGI. The CDR3, as DNA: TGTGCCAGCAGTTACTACAAGACGAGCTACAATGAGCAGTTCTTC. This translates into CASSYYKTSYNEQFF.

V gene TRBV6-5 combines with J gene TRBJ2-6; D tentatively fits TRBD1 or TRBD2 (6 bases each). The CDR3 runs to 17 residues. Germline V gives CDR1 MNHEY, CDR2 SVGAGI. The ends were cut back, 0 bases at V and 4 bases at J, with 13 bases in the middle. The CDR3 sequence: CASSYSGGLRGANVLTF. The CDR3 nucleotides are TGTGCCAGCAGTTACTCGGGGGGCCTACGGGGGGCCAACGTCCTGACTTTC.

In its sample, this clonotype was seen many times. The chain joins TRBV7-2 to TRBJ1-4; 9 bases are a match to TRBD1. CDR1 SGHTA and CDR2 FQGNSA come from the germline V gene. This CDR3 region has 15 residues. Losses at the gene ends were 1 base for V and 10 bases for J; bases not matched to a gene: 7. The CDR3: CASSLEWTGAGKLFF. CDR3 sequence (DNA): TGTGCCAGCAGCTTAGAGTGGACAGGGGCCGGAAAACTGTTTTTT. Full variable domain (remainder filled in from reference TRBV7-2 and TRBJ1-4): GAGVSQSPSNKVTEKGKDVELRCDPISGHTALYWYRQSLGQGLEFLIYFQGNSAPDKSGLPSDRFSAERTGGSVSTLTIQRTQQEDSAVYLCASSLEWTGAGKLFFGSGTQLSVL.

This clonotype was seen at least ten times. The chain is built from TRBV28 and TRBJ1-1; D is perhaps TRBD1 (6 bases). CDR1 and CDR2 (germline): MDHEN, SYDVKM. Trimming cost V 3 bases and J 7 bases, with 18 bases left between them. This CDR3 has 15 amino acids. CDR3 region: CASSFSQGKSGEAFF. For the CDR3, the DNA is TGTGCCAGCAGTTTCAGCCAGGGGAAATCCGGTGAAGCTTTCTTT.

This clonotype has a handful of counts. The V and J genes are TRBV7-9 and TRBJ1-2, with D unresolved. This CDR3 has 15 amino acids. The ends were cut back, 3 bases at V and 0 bases at J, with 11 bases in the middle. Germline CDR1 and CDR2: SEHNR and FQNEAQ (reference sequence). The CDR3 loop is CASSLGSGANYGYTF. CDR3 coding DNA: TGTGCCAGCAGCTTGGGATCAGGAGCTAACTATGGCTACACCTTC.

As concerns this clonotype: A much larger clone sits a single nucleotide away, making a read error possible. This sequence joins TRBV25-1 and TRBJ1-1, with TRBD1 identical over 7 bases. The germline V gene encodes CDR1 MGHDK and CDR2 SYGVNS. The CDR3 totals 16 residues. The CDR3 DNA reads as TGTGTCAGCAGTGAGCGGGGAGGGACAGTGAACACTGAAGCTTTCTTT. It yields the protein CVSSERGGTVNTEAFF.

Details on this clonotype: As the CDR3 is not closed by the conserved phenylalanine or tryptophan, this likely results from a read error. The rearrangement joins TRBV4-3 to TRBJ1-6; 12 nucleotides match TRBD1. The CDR3 sequence is 14 residues long. Per the germline V gene, CDR1 is LGHNA and CDR2 is YSLEER. V lost 4 bases, J lost 9 bases, and 1 base stayed unmatched. As DNA, the CDR3 is TGCGCCAGCAGCCCGGGACAGGGGGCTTCACCCCTCCACTCT. Amino acids: CASSPGQGASPLHS.